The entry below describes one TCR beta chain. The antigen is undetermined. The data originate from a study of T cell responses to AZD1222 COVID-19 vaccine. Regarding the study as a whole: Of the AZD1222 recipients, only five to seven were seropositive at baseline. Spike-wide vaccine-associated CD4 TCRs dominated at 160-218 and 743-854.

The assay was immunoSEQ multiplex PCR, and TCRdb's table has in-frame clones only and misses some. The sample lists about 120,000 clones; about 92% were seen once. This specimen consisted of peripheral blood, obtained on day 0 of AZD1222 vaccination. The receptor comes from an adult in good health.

The CDR3 sequence: CASRPGGFYQPQHF. The CDR3 DNA is TGTGCCAGCCGACCTGGTGGGTTTTATCAGCCCCAGCATTTT. The chain couples TRBV28 to TRBJ1-5; no definite D call. From germline, CDR1 is MDHEN and CDR2 SYDVKM. The CDR3 runs to 14 residues. Trimming left V 8 bases short and J 5 bases short, with 16 bases between.